The 12 T cell receptor beta chains given below trace back to one sample, sequenced in a study of tumor-infiltrating lymphocytes in localized non-small cell lung cancer. Data came from immunoSEQ multiplex PCR; TCRdb stores just in-frame clones and leaves some out. Among roughly 12,000 clones listed, 70% to 85% were seen once. The specimen sequenced was uninvolved lung tissue not adjacent to the tumor. These receptors were obtained from a human donor with non-small cell lung cancer.

This clone was recorded only once. The chain joins TRBV7-3 to TRBJ2-5; 7 nucleotides line up with TRBD1. CDR3 length: 15 residues. J lost 2 bases, V lost 6 bases, and 9 bases had no gene match. The germline gives CDR1 SGHTA, CDR2 FQGTGA. CDR3 loop: CASSRRPGQQETQYF. As DNA, the CDR3 is TGTGCCAGCAGTCGAAGGCCGGGACAGCAAGAGACCCAGTACTTC. The whole variable domain, remainder taken from reference TRBV7-3 and TRBJ2-5, is GAGVSQTPSNKVTEKGKYVELRCDPISGHTALYWYRQSLGQGPEFLIYFQGTGAADDSGLPNDRFFAVRPEGSVSTLKIQRTERGDSAVYLCASSRRPGQQETQYFGPGTRLLVL.

The sample holds a few counts of this clone. The chain carries TRBV19 and TRBJ1-4, with 9 bases identical to TRBD1. Trimming cost V 4 bases and J 4 bases; bases outside gene matches: 7. The CDR3 is made up of 16 amino acids. Germline values: CDR1 LNHDA, CDR2 SQIVND (reference sequence). This chain's CDR3 is CASSTTGQGLNEKLFF. In DNA form, the CDR3 reads TGTGCCAGTAGTACGACGGGACAGGGACTTAATGAAAAACTGTTTTTT. Based on the CDR3 plus reference TRBV19 and TRBJ1-4, the full variable domain is DGGITQSPKYLFRKEGQNVTLSCEQNLNHDAMYWYRQDPGQGLRLIYYSQIVNDFQKGDIAEGYSVSREKKESFPLTVTSAQKNPTAFYLCASSTTGQGLNEKLFFGSGTQLSVL.

This chain's CDR3 is CASSTRLAGASYEQYF. The CDR3 DNA follows: TGTGCCAGCAGTACACGACTAGCGGGGGCGTCCTACGAGCAGTACTTC. The chain couples TRBV27 to TRBJ2-7; 12 bases align to TRBD2. Germline CDR1 MNHEY, CDR2 SMNVEV (reference sequence). The CDR3 consists of 16 residues. With V trimmed by 5 bases and J by 1 base, 6 bases remained unmatched.

Written as DNA, the CDR3 is TGTGCCAGCAGCTTGGTCGGGGATCCCTACGAGCAGTACTTC. It is translated as CASSLVGDPYEQYF. J is TRBJ2-7 and V is TRBV5-6, with D possibly TRBD2 on 5 matching bases. The CDR3 spans 14 residues. The V gene lost 0 bases and the J gene lost 2 bases, with 9 bases spanning the gap. Germline CDR1 reads SGHDT; CDR2 reads YYEEEE. Looking up the rest from reference TRBV5-6 and TRBJ2-7 gives the full variable domain: DAGVTQSPTHLIKTRGQQVTLRCSPKSGHDTVSWYQQALGQGPQFIFQYYEEEERQRGNFPDRFSGHQFPNYSSELNVNALLLGDSALYLCASSLVGDPYEQYFGPGTRLTVT.

The DNA of the CDR3 is TGTGGTATGGGGGATACGCAGTATTTT. This codes for CGMGDTQYF. The J gene is TRBJ2-3, the V gene TRBV2; no definite D call. This CDR3 is 9 amino acids long. Germline V gives CDR1 SNHLY, CDR2 FYNNEI.

The V and J genes are TRBV21-1 and TRBJ2-2; the table's D call TRBD1 went unverified against the DNA. TRBV21-1 is deemed a pseudogene. The CDR3 covers 16 residues. CDR3 bases: TGTGCCAGCAGCAGGTTAGGACAGAGGAACACCGGGGAGCTGTTTTTT. Translated, it gives CASSRLGQRNTGELFF.

The chain uses TRBV6-1 and TRBJ1-5; D remains unclear. The CDR3 is 13 residues long. The germline gives CDR1 MNHNS, CDR2 SASEGT. Between the trimmed V and J ends, which lost 7 bases and 7 bases, there was a span of 14 bases. CDR3: CASNPGRFQPQHF. The CDR3 DNA sequence: TGTGCCAGCAACCCGGGAAGGTTCCAGCCCCAGCATTTT.

J is TRBJ1-1 and V is TRBV6-1; 9 nucleotides align to TRBD1. CDR1 and CDR2 (germline): MNHNS, SASEGT. The CDR3 contains 12 residues. The V gene end was trimmed by 6 bases and the J gene end by 8 bases; junction bases not matched to a gene: 4. CDR3 DNA sequence: TGTGCCAGCAGGGGACAGGGCTCGGAAGCTTTCTTT. Encoded protein: CASRGQGSEAFF.

This chain uses TRBV5-1 with TRBJ1-4, with D unclear. Germline V gene lookup returns CDR1 SGHRS and CDR2 YFSETQ. The germline V and J ends were trimmed by 2 bases and 8 bases, with 16 bases remaining between them. The CDR3 spans 15 residues. The CDR3 protein is CASSFLAGSGEKLFF. CDR3 coding DNA: TGCGCCAGCAGCTTTCTCGCTGGATCTGGCGAAAAACTGTTTTTT.

The V gene is TRBV7-6, the J gene TRBJ2-7; possibly TRBD1 or TRBD2 for D (5 bases each). The CDR3 loop spans 16 amino acids. The V and J ends lost 2 bases and 2 bases respectively, with 16 bases between them. Germline CDR1 is SGHVS and CDR2 is FNYEAQ. The CDR3 DNA sequence: TGTGCCAGCAGCTTACGCGTTCGGGGCACCCCCTACGAGCAGTACTTC. As protein: CASSLRVRGTPYEQYF.

This chain connects TRBV5-6 to TRBJ2-5; D unclear. Germline CDR1 and CDR2: SGHDT and YYEEEE. CDR3 size: 15 residues. V lost 3 bases and J 7 bases, leaving 19 bases between the germline ends. Here the CDR3 DNA reads TGTGCCAGCAGCTACCATCCTTTGGGGATAGGGACCCAGTACTTC. It yields the protein CASSYHPLGIGTQYF.

This clone was counted only a few times. This rearrangement joins TRBV7-6 to TRBJ2-5; D may be TRBD1 or TRBD2 (5 bases each). V lost 4 bases, J lost 4 bases, and 22 bases lay in between. In germline, CDR1 is SGHVS, CDR2 FNYEAQ. This CDR3 comprises 17 residues. CDR3 DNA: TGTGCCAGCAGCTCTCGGGGCGGTCAGGGTCGGGCAGAGACCCAGTACTTC. This codes for CASSSRGGQGRAETQYF. The complete variable domain, with remaining parts taken from reference TRBV7-6 and TRBJ2-5, reads GAGVSQSPRYKVTKRGQDVALRCDPISGHVSLYWYRQALGQGPEFLTYFNYEAQQDKSGLPNDRFSAERPEGSISTLTIQRTEQRDSAMYRCASSSRGGQGRAETQYFGPGTRLLVL.